The TCR beta chain described here comes from a study of blood T cell repertoires in COVID-19. Losses at the gene ends were 6 bases for V and 7 bases for J; bases not matched to a gene: 4. The CDR3 has 13 amino acids. Germline V gene data show CDR1 as MDHEN and CDR2 as SYDVKM. Some clones are missing from TCRdb's copy, which holds only in-frame ones; the method was immunoSEQ multiplex PCR. Among 80,000 to 130,000 clones listed, around 90% were seen once. The sequenced sample was peripheral blood. This rearrangement joins TRBV28 to TRBJ1-4; TRBD1 aligns across 8 bases. The receptor was isolated from a woman aged 55-69 years with acute or convalescent COVID-19. The CDR3 reads CASRNTGGEKLFF. The DNA for the CDR3 is TGTGCCAGCAGAAATACAGGGGGTGAAAAACTGTTTTTT.